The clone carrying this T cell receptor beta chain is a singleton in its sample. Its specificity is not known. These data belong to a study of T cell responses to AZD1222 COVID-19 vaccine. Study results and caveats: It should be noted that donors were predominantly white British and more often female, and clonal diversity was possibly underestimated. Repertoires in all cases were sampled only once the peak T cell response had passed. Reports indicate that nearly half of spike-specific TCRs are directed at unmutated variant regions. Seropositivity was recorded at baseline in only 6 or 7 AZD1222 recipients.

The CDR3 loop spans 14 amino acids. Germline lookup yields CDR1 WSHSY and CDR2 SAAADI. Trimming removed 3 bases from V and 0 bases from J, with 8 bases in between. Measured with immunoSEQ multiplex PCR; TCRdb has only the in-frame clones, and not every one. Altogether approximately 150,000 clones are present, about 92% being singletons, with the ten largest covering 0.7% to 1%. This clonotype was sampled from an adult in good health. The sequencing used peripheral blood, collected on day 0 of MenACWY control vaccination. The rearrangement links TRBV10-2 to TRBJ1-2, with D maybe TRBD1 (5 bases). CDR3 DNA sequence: TGCGCCAGCAGTGAATTGGGGGCTAACTATGGCTACACCTTC. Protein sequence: CASSELGANYGYTF.